This T cell receptor beta chain was obtained from a study of radiation and T cells in renal cell carcinoma. Study as a whole: Nephrectomy followed 15 Gy stereotactic body radiation by 4 weeks.

This clone was picked up one time. The data were produced by immunoSEQ multiplex PCR, yet TCRdb's version contains in-frame clones alone and is incomplete. The sample lists tens of thousands of clones, 82% occurring once. Germline CDR1 reads LNHDA; CDR2 reads SQIVND (reference sequence). The CDR3 totals 13 residues. V was cut by 9 bases and J by 0 bases, with 9 bases left in between. The time point: baseline pretreatment blood. Stated treatment: 15 Gy SBRT to primary tumor, nephrectomy 4 weeks later. Blood was sampled at baseline, 2 weeks and 4 weeks after SBRT. This renal cell carcinoma was of the clear cell type.

The clonotype comes from a man aged 55 to 70 with renal cell carcinoma. The sample was blood, taken from a patient whose treatment included radiotherapy and nephrectomy. The chain combines TRBV19 with TRBJ1-3; no reliable D call. In nucleotides, the CDR3 is TGTGCCAGCGAGGATTTCTCTGGAAACACCATATATTTT. As protein: CASEDFSGNTIYF.